This paragraph covers one T cell receptor (beta chain) sequence. What it binds is not known. The sample is drawn from a study of cytomegalovirus exposure and HLA in healthy donors. Study-wide results and caveats: Some TCR beta chains (more than 150 of them) were listed as cytomegalovirus-associated.

PCR used 60 Vbeta primers and 13 Jbeta primers. The data were produced by immunoSEQ multiplex PCR, yet TCRdb's version contains in-frame clones alone and is incomplete. The sample lists tens of thousands of clones; about three quarters were seen once. V was shortened by 3 bases and J by 1 base, with 10 bases between the two germline ends. In germline, CDR1 is LNHNV, CDR2 YYDKDF (reference sequence). The CDR3 sequence is 16 residues long. This TCR derives from a woman aged 40 to 50 in good health and CMV-seropositive. The chain carries TRBV15 and TRBJ2-6, with unresolved D. Specimen: PBMCs. CDR3 sequence (DNA): TGTGCCACCAGCAGGGGCCGGCCGTCTGGGGCCAACGTCCTGACTTTC. It translates to CATSRGRPSGANVLTF.